This entry describes one T cell receptor beta chain. The data are from a study of blood T cell repertoires in COVID-19. Study information: The samples span acute and convalescent COVID-19 from the United States, Italy and Spain. Nucleic acid was either cDNA or gDNA, and it came from T cells, B-cell-depleted T cells, or PBMCs.

Authors' processing steps: Reference gene primer amplification yielded estimated nucleated cell counts. Method: immunoSEQ multiplex PCR; TCRdb's copy keeps in-frame clones and lacks some. V and J calls plus clone size are reproduced from that table; the DNA served to infer D and trimming. The sample holds approximately 74,000 clones, roughly 90% seen once. Trimming stripped 6 bases from V and 7 bases from J, with 10 bases between. The CDR3 runs to 12 residues. Looked up from germline, CDR1 is MNHEY and CDR2 is SVGAGI. The source of this sequence is a woman in her sixties or seventies with acute or convalescent COVID-19. The V and J genes are TRBV6-5 and TRBJ1-5, with unresolved D. What was sequenced was peripheral blood. CDR3 in DNA: TGTGCCAGCAGGTTTTTGGGCCAGCCCCAGCATTTT. As protein: CASRFLGQPQHF.